These 14 T cell receptor beta chains came from one sample sequenced in a study of T cells in Graves' hyperthyroidism and ophthalmopathy. Amplification of TCR beta CDR3 regions used RNA as the template. HTBI primers drove first-round RT-PCR of the TCR CDR3. TCRdb used MiXCR to reprocess the multiplex PCR reads, holding one entry per CDR3 protein. The table includes about 740,000 distinct CDR3 sequences, 11% to 15% detected once. Sequencing input: blood. These TCRs come from a woman under 30 with Graves' hyperthyroidism.

In its sample, this clonotype was seen a few times. The chain couples TRBV10-3 to TRBJ2-7; no reliable D call. The CDR3 is made up of 17 amino acids. V lost 0 bases to trimming and J lost 0 bases, with 15 bases between them. CDR1 and CDR2 from the germline V gene are ENHRY and SYGVKD. The CDR3 sequence: CAISESTSTYSSYEQYF. In nucleotides, the CDR3 is TGTGCCATCAGTGAGTCGACGAGCACTTACAGCTCCTACGAGCAGTACTTC.

There are many counts of this clonotype. V is TRBV27 and J is TRBJ2-7; D is unresolved. Germline CDR1 MNHEY, CDR2 SMNVEV (reference sequence). Trimming pared 0 bases from V and 4 bases from J, leaving 10 bases between. The CDR3 extends over 14 amino acids. The DNA of the CDR3 is TGTGCCAGCAGTTTATCCTCTGGGTGGTACGAGCAGTACTTC. It is translated as CASSLSSGWYEQYF.

CDR3 amino acids: CASSSTGGAGSPLHF. The CDR3 nucleotides read TGTGCCAGCAGCTCTACAGGGGGCGCCGGGTCACCCCTCCACTTT. This chain joins TRBV7-3 and TRBJ1-6; 9 bases are a match to TRBD1. Germline V CDR1 and CDR2: SGHTA, FQGTGA. V trimming: 4 bases; J trimming: 10 bases; junction bases outside the gene matches: 8. This CDR3 spans 15 amino acids.

This clonotype has at least ten counts. The chain links TRBV11-2 to TRBJ2-2; possibly TRBD1 for D (5 bases). Germline CDR1 reads SGHAT; CDR2 reads FQNNGV. Trimming took 4 bases from V and 4 from J, leaving 13 bases between them. The CDR3 loop spans 15 amino acids. The CDR3 region has the DNA TGTGCCAGCAGCTACAGGCGTTACCCCACCGGGGAGCTGTTTTTT. It is translated as CASSYRRYPTGELFF.

In this sample, this clonotype turned up many times. This chain links TRBV20-1 with TRBJ2-7, with D possibly being TRBD1 (6 bases). Germline CDR1 reads DFQATT; CDR2 reads SNEGSKA (reference sequence). The CDR3 totals 13 residues. Trimming stripped 5 bases from V and 0 bases from J, with 11 bases between. CDR3 nucleotide sequence: TGCAGTGCTTTCGGACAGAGCTCCTACGAGCAGTACTTC. Translation gives CSAFGQSSYEQYF.

This clonotype was recorded a few times. This chain links TRBV11-2 with TRBJ2-1, with TRBD2 identical over 12 bases. Germline assignment: CDR1 SGHAT and CDR2 FQNNGV. V lost 1 base, J lost 15 bases, and 7 bases stayed unmatched. The CDR3 totals 14 residues. This CDR3 is CASSLVLAGGPVFF. DNA of the CDR3: TGTGCCAGCAGCTTAGTTCTAGCGGGAGGGCCGGTGTTCTTC.

This clonotype was observed at least ten times. The chain uses TRBV27 and TRBJ2-7; TRBD1 matches 8 bases. This CDR3 has 15 residues. Losses at the gene ends were 2 bases for V and 4 bases for J; bases not matched to a gene: 7. In germline, CDR1 is MNHEY, CDR2 SMNVEV (reference sequence). The CDR3 bases are TGTGCCAGCAGTTTAGGACAGGGTGGGAGGTACGAGCAGTACTTC. Residues: CASSLGQGGRYEQYF.

The chain carries TRBV12-3 or TRBV12-4 and TRBJ1-5; the D is unclear. V dropped 6 bases and J dropped 0 bases, with 9 bases sitting between them. The CDR3 has 14 amino acids. In nucleotides, the CDR3 is TGTGCCAGCAGCGGAAGTTATAGCAATCAGCCCCAGCATTTT. It is translated as CASSGSYSNQPQHF.

This clonotype was seen many times. CDR3 sequence reads: CASSPALEETQYF. The CDR3 region has the DNA TGTGCCAGCAGTCCCGCCTTAGAAGAGACCCAGTACTTC. This chain uses TRBV12-3 or TRBV12-4 with TRBJ2-5; D gene unclear. V lost 5 bases to trimming and J lost 3 bases, with 10 bases between them. The CDR3 loop spans 13 amino acids.

There are a few counts of this clonotype. The V call is TRBV4-3, the J call TRBJ2-5; maybe TRBD2 (5 bases). Trimming cost V 0 bases and J 2 bases, with 16 bases left between them. CDR1 LGHNA and CDR2 YSLEER come from the germline V gene. This CDR3 comprises 17 residues. The CDR3 DNA reads TGCGCCAGCAGCCAAGATCCGGTCGGCGGACTTCAAGAGACCCAGTACTTC. Amino acid sequence: CASSQDPVGGLQETQYF.

This chain links TRBV20-1 with TRBJ2-3; tentatively, D is TRBD2 (5 bases). The V end lost 2 bases, the J end lost 8 bases, and 26 bases lay between the germline ends. The CDR3 totals 17 residues. Germline values: CDR1 DFQATT, CDR2 SNEGSKA (reference sequence). The CDR3 is CSARPSGRVIVDGTQYF. The CDR3, as DNA: TGCAGTGCTAGACCTTCCGGGCGGGTGATAGTAGACGGTACGCAGTATTTT.

This clonotype was found many times. The V call is TRBV19, the J call TRBJ2-7, with D possibly matching TRBD1 (6 bases). Trimming took 5 bases from V and 3 from J, leaving 11 bases between them. CDR1 is LNHDA, CDR2 SQIVND, per germline (reference sequence). The CDR3 spans 13 residues. The CDR3 region is CASSYRQDYEQYF. The CDR3 bases are TGTGCCAGTAGTTATCGACAGGACTACGAGCAGTACTTC.

In this sample, this clonotype turned up many times. This rearrangement joins TRBV30 to TRBJ1-1; 8 nucleotides line up with TRBD1. J gave up 4 bases and V 2 bases, and 3 bases lay outside the gene matches. CDR1 GTSNPN and CDR2 SVGIG come from the germline V gene (reference sequence). This CDR3 has 13 amino acids. The CDR3 nucleotides read TGTGCCTGGAGTCAGGGGGCGGTCACTGAAGCTTTCTTT. It specifies CAWSQGAVTEAFF.

This clonotype was counted at least ten times. The DNA for the CDR3 is TGTGCCAGCAGCTCCGGTCTCCTCGGAGCTTTCTTT. Translation gives CASSSGLLGAFF. V is TRBV13 and J is TRBJ1-1; D remains ambiguous. Trimming removed 4 bases from V and 10 bases from J, with 13 bases in between. The germline V gene has CDR1 PRHDT and CDR2 FYEKMQ (reference sequence). This CDR3 comprises 12 residues.